The 23 T cell receptor beta chains in this list originate from one sample, sequenced in a study of T cell clonotyping in hematopoietic cell transplantation (dated by TCRdb to the early 2020s). Libraries were built with the immunoSEQ multiplex PCR assay. Imported from immuneACCESS, the table was reduced by TCRdb to in-frame sequences with V and J called. These copies leave out some clones; in studies compared against another copy, an unresolved V gene accounts for under half, and the cause of the remainder is not known. This sample has approximately 9,000 clones in its table, and almost 80% of those were observed once. The ten largest clones add up to about 45% of the sample. This sample's time point label indicates: 180 days after allo-HCT. Here the sequenced sample was peripheral blood mononuclear cells, taken 180 days after allogeneic stem cell transplant. Receptors were obtained from a female patient in her fifties or sixties who had an allogeneic stem cell transplant from a related donor, so the T cells may come from the graft donor. Some clones in this sample may be carry-over from other donors' samples.

The V gene is TRBV5-1, the J gene TRBJ1-6; the match to TRBD1 covers 12 bases. This CDR3 is 17 amino acids long. The V and J ends lost 4 bases and 10 bases, in that order; junction bases with no gene match: 12. Per germline, CDR1 SGHRS and CDR2 YFSETQ. In DNA, the CDR3 is TGCGCCAGCAGCCCCCCGAACTCCGGGACAGGGGGCTCACCCCTCCACTTT. Protein product: CASSPPNSGTGGSPLHF.

This sequence joins TRBV28 and TRBJ1-1; TRBD1 agrees at 9 bases. The CDR3 runs 15 residues. CDR1 is MDHEN and CDR2 is SYDVKM in the germline V gene. With 5 bases clipped from V and 1 base from J, the junction kept 5 bases outside the gene matches. DNA of the CDR3: TGTGCCAGCAGTCCAATACAGGGGGCGAACACTGAAGCTTTCTTT. This gives the protein CASSPIQGANTEAFF.

J is TRBJ2-7 and V is TRBV30; D is perhaps TRBD1 (5 bases). There are 13 residues in the CDR3. Trimming took off 7 bases at V and 0 bases at J, with 13 bases between the two ends. Germline CDR1 reads GTSNPN; CDR2 reads SVGIG (reference sequence). The CDR3 DNA is TGTGCCTCCATCTACAGGAACTCCTACGAGCAGTACTTC. It is translated as CASIYRNSYEQYF.

The genes are TRBV5-4 and TRBJ2-5; 10 nucleotides match TRBD2. V trimming: 7 bases; J trimming: 5 bases; junction bases outside the gene matches: 11. CDR1 is SGHNT, CDR2 YYREEE, per germline (reference sequence). The CDR3 has 15 amino acids. CDR3 residues: CASSGPSGGGETQYF. Here the CDR3 DNA reads TGTGCCAGCTCAGGTCCTAGCGGGGGAGGGGAGACCCAGTACTTC.

The chain joins TRBV2 to TRBJ1-4; no firm D call. From germline, CDR1 is SNHLY and CDR2 FYNNEI. This CDR3 is built from 14 residues. Deletions cut 3 bases from V and 4 bases from J, with 9 bases between. The CDR3 protein is CASSDNTDNEKLFF. In DNA form, the CDR3 reads TGTGCCAGCAGTGACAATACAGATAATGAAAAACTGTTTTTT.

The chain couples TRBV7-6 to TRBJ1-6, with TRBD1 as a possible D gene (6 bases). V was trimmed by 0 bases and J by 6 bases, leaving 15 bases between them. From germline, CDR1 is SGHVS and CDR2 FNYEAQ. The CDR3 loop spans 17 amino acids. CDR3 residues: CASSLAEGGLGNSPLHF. The DNA of the CDR3 is TGTGCCAGCAGCTTAGCGGAGGGGGGTCTGGGTAATTCACCCCTCCACTTT.

This clone was counted only a few times. The genes are TRBV12-5 and TRBJ1-2, with D perhaps TRBD1 (6 bases). Germline values: CDR1 LGHNT, CDR2 FRNRAP. Trimming cost V 0 bases and J 6 bases, with 20 bases left between them. CDR3 length: 17 residues. The DNA for the CDR3 is TGTGCTAGTGGTTTGGTAGCGAGATTCCCAGGGGCAAATGGCTACACCTTC. As protein: CASGLVARFPGANGYTF.

The chain couples TRBV30 to TRBJ1-2, with 8 bases aligning to TRBD1. The CDR3 totals 13 residues. J lost 4 bases, V lost 4 bases, and 5 bases had no gene match. CDR1 and CDR2 (germline): GTSNPN, SVGIG (reference sequence). The DNA for the CDR3 is TGTGCCTGGAACCGGGACAGGATCTATGGCTACACCTTC. Encoded protein: CAWNRDRIYGYTF. The full variable domain, completed using reference TRBV30 and TRBJ1-2, is SQTIHQWPATLVQPVGSPLSLECTVEGTSNPNLYWYRQAAGRGLQLLFYSVGIGQISSEVPQNLSASRPQDRQFILSSKKLLLSDSGFYLCAWNRDRIYGYTFGSGTRLTVV.

The chain employs TRBV6-6 and TRBJ1-5; D unclear. Germline-derived CDR1 and CDR2 are MNHNY and SVGAGI (reference sequence). The CDR3 loop spans 12 amino acids. V lost 6 bases, J lost 6 bases, and 9 bases lay in between. CDR3 in DNA: TGTGCCAGCAGCTCGTGGGGTCAGCCCCAGCATTTT. It translates to CASSSWGQPQHF.

This rearrangement joins TRBV5-1 to TRBJ2-5; 7 bases are shared with TRBD2. The CDR3 runs to 14 residues. Germline CDR1 SGHRS, CDR2 YFSETQ. The junction had 6 bases not matched to a gene; V was cut back by 4 bases and J by 3 bases. CDR3 residues: CASSVGGTEETQYF. For the CDR3, the DNA is TGCGCCAGCAGCGTGGGGGGGACTGAAGAGACCCAGTACTTC.

The V gene is TRBV27, the J gene TRBJ2-7, with D tentatively TRBD1 (5 bases). Germline lookup yields CDR1 MNHEY and CDR2 SMNVEV (reference sequence). There are 15 residues in the CDR3. Trimming removed 7 bases from V and 1 base from J, with 17 bases in between. Written as DNA, the CDR3 is TGTGCCAGCATCGGTTGGCAGGGAAAATCCTACGAGCAGTACTTC. It is translated as CASIGWQGKSYEQYF.

The CDR3 here is CASSLTGTYEQYF. CDR3 nucleotides: TGTGCCAGCTCACTGACAGGCACCTACGAGCAGTACTTC. The chain recombines TRBV18 with TRBJ2-7; a possible D gene is TRBD1 (6 bases). This CDR3 region has 13 residues. The germline V gene encodes CDR1 KGHSH and CDR2 LQKENI. V gave up 4 bases and J gave up 2 bases, with 9 bases separating them. The variable domain in full, completed from reference TRBV18 and TRBJ2-7, reads NAGVMQNPRHLVRRRGQEARLRCSPMKGHSHVYWYRQLPEEGLKFMVYLQKENIIDESGMPKERFSAEFPKEGPSILRIQQVVRGDSAAYFCASSLTGTYEQYFGPGTRLTVT.

This chain joins TRBV9 and TRBJ2-7; 9 nucleotides align to TRBD2. V shed 2 bases, J shed 4 bases, and the junction held 10 bases outside the gene matches. Per germline, CDR1 SGDLS and CDR2 YYNGEE. The CDR3 has 16 residues. CDR3 DNA sequence: TGTGCCAGCAGCGTGGCTCCTGCGGGGGGGTGGTACGAGCAGTACTTC. This encodes CASSVAPAGGWYEQYF.

The V and J genes are TRBV27 and TRBJ1-5; D not certain. The CDR3 loop spans 12 amino acids. Trimming left V 9 bases short and J 11 bases short, with 17 bases between. Germline values: CDR1 MNHEY, CDR2 SMNVEV (reference sequence). In nucleotides, the CDR3 is TGTGCCAGTGCCGACTGGGGTAAGACCCAGCATTTT. The encoded protein is CASADWGKTQHF.

The chain uses TRBV9 and TRBJ1-4; tentatively, D is TRBD1 (5 bases). Looked up from germline, CDR1 is SGDLS and CDR2 is YYNGEE. This CDR3 region has 15 residues. Trimming left V 3 bases short and J 4 bases short, with 13 bases between. The CDR3 loop is CASSGIGTLNEKLFF. CDR3 coding DNA: TGTGCCAGCAGCGGGATCGGGACGCTTAATGAAAAACTGTTTTTT.

This clone occurred a few times. The chain combines TRBV28 with TRBJ2-7; TRBD2 matches 16 bases. V was pared by 5 bases and J by 5 bases, with 3 bases of the junction left unmatched. CDR1 and CDR2 (germline): MDHEN, SYDVKM. The CDR3 extends over 15 amino acids. CDR3 in amino acids: CASSLGTSGGDEQYF. The CDR3 coding sequence is TGTGCCAGCAGTCTGGGGACTAGCGGGGGGGACGAGCAGTACTTC.

This sequence joins TRBV18 and TRBJ1-4; TRBD1 matches at 7 bases. J gave up 3 bases and V 3 bases, and 7 bases lay outside the gene matches. Per germline, CDR1 KGHSH and CDR2 LQKENI. This CDR3 is built from 16 residues. CDR3 sequence: CASSPYTGTANEKLFF. The CDR3 nucleotides read TGTGCCAGCTCACCCTATACCGGGACAGCTAATGAAAAACTGTTTTTT.

The chain combines TRBV4-1 with TRBJ1-4; D perhaps matches TRBD1 (6 bases). Germline-derived CDR1 and CDR2 are MGHRA and YSYEKL. The CDR3 is 16 amino acids. The V end lost 0 bases, the J end lost 4 bases, and 12 bases lay between the germline ends. The CDR3, as DNA: TGCGCCAGCAGCCAAGATCTGGCAGGGGTTAATGAAAAACTGTTTTTT. This codes for CASSQDLAGVNEKLFF.

The chain couples TRBV4-3 to TRBJ1-5, with 9 bases lining up with TRBD1. Germline-derived CDR1 and CDR2 are LGHNA and YSLEER. V shed 5 bases, J shed 10 bases, and the junction held 6 bases outside the gene matches. The CDR3 runs 13 residues. As DNA, the CDR3 is TGCGCCAGCAGCTGGGACAGGGACGCTCCCCAGCATTTT. This gives the protein CASSWDRDAPQHF.

The chain combines TRBV7-6 with TRBJ2-7; D perhaps matches TRBD1 (6 bases). CDR3 length: 13 residues. CDR1 SGHVS and CDR2 FNYEAQ come from the germline V gene. V was pared by 4 bases and J by 6 bases, with 13 bases between. As DNA, the CDR3 is TGTGCCAGCAGCTCCGAACAGGGTCGCGAGCAGTACTTC. Translated: CASSSEQGREQYF. Variable domain in full (rest from reference TRBV7-6 and TRBJ2-7): GAGVSQSPRYKVTKRGQDVALRCDPISGHVSLYWYRQALGQGPEFLTYFNYEAQQDKSGLPNDRFSAERPEGSISTLTIQRTEQRDSAMYRCASSSEQGREQYFGPGTRLTVT.

There are a few counts of this clone. The chain combines TRBV6-5 with TRBJ1-2, with TRBD1 as a possible D gene (5 bases). In germline, CDR1 is MNHEY, CDR2 SVGAGI. V lost 4 bases and J 4 bases, leaving 19 bases between the germline ends. CDR3 length: 16 amino acids. The CDR3 bases are TGTGCCAGCAGTTCGCTGACAGCGCAAACTCTCTATGGCTACACCTTC. This sequence encodes CASSSLTAQTLYGYTF.

The chain links TRBV4-3 to TRBJ1-6; 10 bases are shared with TRBD1. Trimming took 0 bases from V and 10 from J; bases not matched to a gene: 6. CDR3 length: 16 residues. In germline, CDR1 is LGHNA, CDR2 YSLEER. In DNA form, the CDR3 reads TGCGCCAGCAGCCAAGATAAGGGACAGGGGTACTCACCCCTCCACTTT. The encoded protein is CASSQDKGQGYSPLHF.

The V gene is TRBV7-4, the J gene TRBJ1-6; 7 bases align to TRBD1. The CDR3 extends over 19 amino acids. V was pared by 4 bases and J by 0 bases, with 12 bases of the junction left unmatched. CDR1 is SGHVT, CDR2 SQSDAQ, per germline. The CDR3 region is CASSCPNRDSLSYNSPLHF. Here the CDR3 DNA reads TGTGCCAGCAGCTGTCCGAATAGGGACAGCCTCTCCTATAATTCACCCCTCCACTTT.